One sample yielded the 24 T cell receptor beta chains listed below, sequenced in a study of neurological immune-mediated disorders. In TCRdb, the 5' RACE reads were re-called with MiXCR into one record per CDR3 protein. The table lists under 75,000 distinct CDR3 sequences, about 3.3% of them singletons. Sequenced: PBMCs. The receptors originated from a woman aged 55-70 years with multiple sclerosis.

This clonotype was picked up many times. The chain is built from TRBV7-9 and TRBJ2-3, with a tentative D call TRBD2 (5 bases). V was clipped by 1 base and J by 2 bases, with 16 bases between them. CDR3 length: 17 amino acids. CDR1 and CDR2 from the germline V gene are SEHNR and FQNEAQ (reference sequence). In DNA, the CDR3 is TGTGCCAGCAGCTTAGTAGCGACCGGACTTCTCACAGATACGCAGTATTTT. It yields the protein CASSLVATGLLTDTQYF. The whole variable domain, remainder taken from reference TRBV7-9 and TRBJ2-3, is DTGVSQNPRHKITKRGQNVTFRCDPISEHNRLYWYRQTLGQGPEFLTYFQNEAQLEKSRLLSDRFSAERPKGSFSTLEIQRTEQGDSAMYLCASSLVATGLLTDTQYFGPGTRLTVL.

This clonotype has ten or more counts. The rearrangement joins TRBV7-9 to TRBJ1-2; D uncertain. This CDR3 is 14 amino acids long. Trimming took off 4 bases at V and 5 bases at J, with 14 bases between the two ends. The germline V gene encodes CDR1 SEHNR and CDR2 FQNEAQ (reference sequence). The CDR3 spells CASSSRGTDYGYTF. CDR3 sequence (DNA): TGTGCCAGCAGCTCCCGGGGTACCGATTATGGCTACACCTTC.

This clonotype was counted at least ten times. The V gene is TRBV6-1, the J gene TRBJ1-1; unclear D gene. Germline V gives CDR1 MNHNS, CDR2 SASEGT. With 7 bases removed from V and 1 base from J, the gap between germline ends came to 10 bases. CDR3 length: 13 amino acids. CDR3 sequence reads: CASTVVRNTEAFF. CDR3 DNA: TGTGCCAGCACTGTTGTCAGGAACACTGAAGCTTTCTTT.

This clonotype was counted at least ten times. The gene calls are TRBV5-1 and TRBJ1-1; the match to TRBD1 covers 12 bases. Germline CDR1 SGHRS, CDR2 YFSETQ. The CDR3 loop spans 16 amino acids. The V and J ends lost 5 bases and 5 bases, in that order; junction bases with no gene match: 10. The CDR3 region has the DNA TGCGCCAGCAGGCCGGGACAGGGGGCCGGATGGACTGAAGCTTTCTTT. As protein: CASRPGQGAGWTEAFF.

There are many counts of this clonotype. This rearrangement joins TRBV5-1 to TRBJ1-4, with D uncertain. V shed 2 bases and J shed 0 bases, with 8 bases lying between them. The germline V gene encodes CDR1 SGHRS and CDR2 YFSETQ. The CDR3 extends over 15 amino acids. CDR3 amino acids: CASSFGYSTNEKLFF. The CDR3 DNA is TGCGCCAGCAGCTTCGGGTATTCAACTAATGAAAAACTGTTTTTT.

This clonotype was seen ten or more times. The chain couples TRBV20-1 to TRBJ1-1, with D maybe TRBD1 (6 bases). The CDR3 contains 13 residues. Germline-derived CDR1 and CDR2 are DFQATT and SNEGSKA (reference sequence). The CDR3 DNA follows: TGCACCACCGCCGACAGGCAAAGGACTGAAGCTTTCTTT. Encoded protein: CTTADRQRTEAFF.

At least ten counts were recorded for this clonotype. The V gene is TRBV7-9, the J gene TRBJ1-3, with a weak D call TRBD1 (5 bases). The CDR3 is 16 amino acids. The germline V gene has CDR1 SEHNR and CDR2 FQNEAQ (reference sequence). V lost 4 bases and J lost 0, with 13 bases in between. The CDR3 is CASSSKPRVSGNTIYF. The CDR3 region has the DNA TGTGCCAGCAGCTCCAAACCCAGGGTCTCTGGAAACACCATATATTTT.

Ten or more counts support this clonotype. The chain employs TRBV14 and TRBJ2-1, with D uncertain. From germline, CDR1 is SGHDN and CDR2 FVKESK. V lost 4 bases and J 4 bases, leaving 11 bases between the germline ends. The CDR3 totals 14 residues. The CDR3 region is CASSLYGIYNEQFF. The CDR3 nucleotides are TGTGCCAGCAGCCTTTATGGTATTTACAATGAGCAGTTCTTC.

This clonotype was counted many times. The chain joins TRBV4-3 to TRBJ2-1; weak D call: TRBD1 (5 bases). The germline CDR1 and CDR2 sequences are LGHNA and YSLEER. This CDR3 contains 16 residues. Trimming removed 0 bases from V and 0 bases from J, with 9 bases in between. This chain's CDR3 is CASSQDPQGSYNEQFF. CDR3 nucleotide sequence: TGCGCCAGCAGCCAAGATCCGCAGGGCTCCTACAATGAGCAGTTCTTC.

The sample holds many counts of this clonotype. The chain carries TRBV7-2 and TRBJ2-1; no definite D call. CDR1 and CDR2 (germline): SGHTA, FQGNSA. The CDR3 is made up of 13 amino acids. The V end was cut by 5 bases, the J end by 6 bases, with 11 bases between. The CDR3 DNA sequence: TGTGCCAGCAGCCAAGGACGGCTCAATGAGCAGTTCTTC. Residues: CASSQGRLNEQFF.

This clonotype showed up many times. The V and J genes are TRBV5-1 and TRBJ2-2, with no clear D. Germline V CDR1 and CDR2: SGHRS, YFSETQ. The CDR3 spans 13 residues. V was shortened by 0 bases and J by 7 bases, with 7 bases between the two germline ends. The CDR3 sequence is CASSLERGGELFF. In DNA, the CDR3 is TGCGCCAGCAGCTTGGAAAGAGGCGGGGAGCTGTTTTTT. Full variable domain (remainder filled in from reference TRBV5-1 and TRBJ2-2): KAGVTQTPRYLIKTRGQQVTLSCSPISGHRSVSWYQQTPGQGLQFLFEYFSETQRNKGNFPGRFSGRQFSNSRSEMNVSTLELGDSALYLCASSLERGGELFFGEGSRLTVL.

This clonotype was picked up many times. This chain connects TRBV7-2 to TRBJ1-1; maybe TRBD1 (6 bases). V lost 5 bases to trimming and J lost 11 bases, with 21 bases between them. The CDR3 is 14 amino acids. Germline CDR1 reads SGHTA; CDR2 reads FQGNSA. The CDR3 protein is CASSLKAAGAPAFF. For the CDR3, the DNA is TGTGCCAGCAGCCTAAAGGCCGCGGGGGCTCCGGCTTTCTTT. Variable domain in full (rest from reference TRBV7-2 and TRBJ1-1): GAGVSQSPSNKVTEKGKDVELRCDPISGHTALYWYRQSLGQGLEFLIYFQGNSAPDKSGLPSDRFSAERTGGSVSTLTIQRTQQEDSAVYLCASSLKAAGAPAFFGQGTRLTVV.

This clonotype was seen repeatedly, ten times or more. This sequence joins TRBV7-2 and TRBJ1-2; TRBD1 matches at 10 bases. This CDR3 contains 14 residues. The J segment lost 8 bases and the V segment lost 3 bases, leaving 6 bases of the junction unmatched. The V gene's germline CDR1 is SGHTA and CDR2 FQGNSA. The CDR3 DNA follows: TGTGCCAGCAGCTTGGACAGGGGGTTGCGAGGCTACACCTTC. Its translation: CASSLDRGLRGYTF.

This clonotype was recorded many times. The chain uses TRBV15 and TRBJ2-7; TRBD1 might be the D (6 bases). Between the trimmed V and J ends, which lost 6 bases and 1 base, there was a span of 10 bases. Germline V gene lookup returns CDR1 LNHNV and CDR2 YYDKDF (reference sequence). CDR3 length equals 13 residues. CDR3 nucleotides: TGTGCCACCAGTTCCAGGGGATCCTACGAGCAGTACTTC. Translated, it gives CATSSRGSYEQYF.

This clonotype occurred many times. This chain links TRBV5-4 with TRBJ2-1; D may match TRBD1 or TRBD2 (5 bases each). This CDR3 spans 14 amino acids. V dropped 1 base and J dropped 5 bases, with 10 bases sitting between them. In germline, CDR1 is SGHNT, CDR2 YYREEE (reference sequence). The CDR3 loop is CASSLPGTDNEQFF. For the CDR3, the DNA is TGTGCCAGCAGCTTGCCCGGGACGGACAATGAGCAGTTCTTC.

This clonotype was counted at least ten times. The V gene is TRBV4-2, the J gene TRBJ2-1, with TRBD2 matching over 11 bases. There are 17 residues in the CDR3. The J segment lost 4 bases and the V segment lost 4 bases, leaving 9 bases of the junction unmatched. CDR1 and CDR2 from the germline V gene are LGHNA and YNFKEQ. In DNA form, the CDR3 reads TGTGCCAGCAGCCCCTCGTCTACTAGCGGGGGTTACAATGAGCAGTTCTTC. This codes for CASSPSSTSGGYNEQFF.

This clonotype was picked up a small number of times. The J gene is TRBJ2-5, the V gene TRBV7-9; 7 positions match TRBD1. The CDR3 is 15 amino acids. V was clipped by 5 bases and J by 1 base; unmatched bases: 7. Germline V gives CDR1 SEHNR, CDR2 FQNEAQ (reference sequence). CDR3 DNA: TGTGCCAGCAGCCACCGGGACAGTACCCAAGAGACCCAGTACTTC. It specifies CASSHRDSTQETQYF.

This clonotype appeared many times. The rearrangement links TRBV10-3 to TRBJ1-2; D not certain. This CDR3 has 14 residues. V lost 7 bases and J 8 bases, leaving 20 bases between the germline ends. CDR1 and CDR2 from the germline V gene are ENHRY and SYGVKD. The DNA for the CDR3 is TGTGCCATCAAGCTCGTCGATGGTATGGGCGGCTACACCTTC. It encodes CAIKLVDGMGGYTF.

This clonotype has at least ten counts. This chain links TRBV7-7 with TRBJ2-1, with 13 bases that match TRBD2. The CDR3 totals 15 residues. Germline V gives CDR1 SSHAT, CDR2 FNYEAQ (reference sequence). The J segment lost 5 bases and the V segment lost 5 bases, leaving 3 bases of the junction unmatched. This chain's CDR3 is CASSRGLAGNNEQFF. The CDR3 DNA reads as TGTGCCAGCAGCCGGGGACTAGCGGGAAACAATGAGCAGTTCTTC.

In this sample, this clonotype turned up many times. The rearrangement joins TRBV9 to TRBJ1-1, with D hard to call. From germline, CDR1 is SGDLS and CDR2 YYNGEE. CDR3 size: 14 residues. Trimming removed 3 bases from V and 11 bases from J, with 20 bases in between. The CDR3 DNA sequence: TGTGCCAGCAGCGCAGAGGTGAGGGTGGAAGGGGCTTTCTTT. Residues: CASSAEVRVEGAFF.

In this sample, this clonotype turned up many times. V gene TRBV18 combines with J gene TRBJ2-3, with 8 bases identical to TRBD1. V gave up 1 base and J gave up 5 bases; unmatched junction bases: 5. CDR1 and CDR2 (germline): KGHSH, LQKENI. The CDR3 has 15 residues. The CDR3 is CASSPQTGDKDTQYF. In nucleotides, the CDR3 is TGTGCCAGCTCACCACAGACAGGGGATAAAGATACGCAGTATTTT.

The sample holds many counts of this clonotype. The rearrangement uses TRBV20-1 and TRBJ2-7, with D maybe TRBD1 (6 bases). Germline CDR1 DFQATT, CDR2 SNEGSKA (reference sequence). This CDR3 has 14 amino acids. V dropped 6 bases and J dropped 3 bases, with 18 bases sitting between them. CDR3 loop: CSAVPTGPFYEQYF. CDR3 nucleotide sequence: TGCAGTGCCGTACCGACAGGACCGTTCTACGAGCAGTACTTC.

This clonotype was recorded many times. The V call is TRBV5-1, the J call TRBJ2-5; D uncertain. V lost 3 bases, J lost 2 bases, and 8 bases lay in between. Germline lookup yields CDR1 SGHRS and CDR2 YFSETQ. There are 13 residues in the CDR3. The CDR3 coding sequence is TGCGCCAGCAGCTCATCTGTACAAGAGACCCAGTACTTC. The encoded protein is CASSSSVQETQYF.

The V gene is TRBV6-4, the J gene TRBJ2-1; 8 bases are shared with TRBD2. This CDR3 is 16 amino acids long. V gave up 2 bases and J gave up 2 bases; unmatched junction bases: 5. Germline-derived CDR1 and CDR2 are MRHNA and SNTAGT. CDR3 sequence (DNA): TGTGCCAGCAGTGACCACGCGGGGGGAACCTACAATGAGCAGTTCTTC. Amino acids: CASSDHAGGTYNEQFF.